This is a list of T cell receptor beta chains from one sample in a study of OX40 agonist ivuxolimab in advanced cancers. Data came from immunoSEQ multiplex PCR; TCRdb stores just in-frame clones and leaves some out. The sample includes roughly 48,000 clones, 80% to 90% of them seen just once. The sample here was CD4+ or CD8+ T cells sorted from blood, taken in a trial of the OX40 agonist ivuxolimab. The source of these receptors is an adult with an advanced solid tumor such as melanoma, head and neck, liver or kidney cancer. CDR3s include the opening cysteine and the closing phenylalanine or tryptophan. The D gene is left open where the match is weak. The size field is filled for only some rows; it gives once, few, many or a size class.

TRBV18	TRBD2	.	TRBJ2-1	TGTGCCAGCTCACCAAGCGTAGCGGGAAATTACAATGAGCAGTTCTTC	CASSPSVAGNYNEQFF
TRBV11-2	TRBD1	.	TRBJ2-5	TGTGCCAGCAGCTTAATTACAGGGGAGAGCCACCAGTACTTC	CASSLITGESHQYF
TRBV9	TRBD2	.	TRBJ2-1	TGTGCCAGCACCATCACGGGAGGCCCATACAATGAGCAGTTCTTC	CASTITGGPYNEQFF
TRBV6-1	TRBD1	few	TRBJ2-7	TGTGCCAGCAGTTCCGGGACAGGCGTTGAGGAGCAGTACTTC	CASSSGTGVEEQYF
TRBV21-1	.	.	TRBJ2-1	TGTGCCAGCAGCAAAGATTGGAAGTTGTGTGAAAATGAGCAGTTCTTC	CASSKDWKLCENEQFF
TRBV2	.	.	TRBJ1-4	TGTGCCAGCAGTGAACGACGAGGGGATGAAAAACTGTTTTTT	CASSERRGDEKLFF
TRBV4-1	.	.	TRBJ2-5	TGCGCCAGCAGCCGAACGACGGAAACCCAGTACTTC	CASSRTTETQYF
TRBV4-1	.	.	TRBJ1-2	TGCGCCAGCAGCCAAGTAGCCAACTATGGCTACACCTTC	CASSQVANYGYTF
TRBV7-8	.	.	TRBJ2-5	TGTGCCAGCAGCGCGTCGGGAAATCCAAAGACCCAGTACTTC	CASSASGNPKTQYF
TRBV19	TRBD2	.	TRBJ2-3	TGTGCCAGTAGTATCCGGGGACTAGCGGGACCCACAGATACGCAGTATTTT	CASSIRGLAGPTDTQYF
TRBV6-1	TRBD2	.	TRBJ2-7	TGTGCCAGCAGCTCCCCGGGACTAGCTTTCTACGAGCAGTACTTC	CASSSPGLAFYEQYF
TRBV18	.	.	TRBJ2-2	TGTGCCAGCTCTCGCGACTCACCGCTGTATATCGTCGCCGGGGAGCTGTTTTTT	CASSRDSPLYIVAGELFF
TRBV6-5	.	few	TRBJ2-3	TGTGCCAGCAGTCTAAATGAGCCGCCAGATACGCAGTATTTT	CASSLNEPPDTQYF
TRBV6-1	.	.	TRBJ2-7	TGTGCCAGCAGCTTAATGGGACTCTCTGACGAGCAGTACTTC	CASSLMGLSDEQYF
TRBV10-3	.	.	TRBJ2-3	TGTGCCATCAGTGAGTCCGGCGGGGTTACGGGTACGCAGTATTTT	CAISESGGVTGTQYF
TRBV10-1	.	once	TRBJ2-3	TGCGCCAGCAGTGACCCCCTGGGGGCAGATACGCAGTATTTT	CASSDPLGADTQYF
TRBV30	TRBD2	.	TRBJ2-1	TGTGCCTGGGCCTGGGGTAGCGGGAGCAATGAGCAGTTCTTC	CAWAWGSGSNEQFF
TRBV5-4	TRBD2	.	TRBJ2-5	TGTGCCAGCAGCTTCTTAGCGGGGGGGGAGACCCAGTACTTC	CASSFLAGGETQYF
TRBV2	TRBD2	.	TRBJ2-3	TGTGCCAGCACCCTAGCGGGGGGGAGGACAGATACGCAGTATTTT	CASTLAGGRTDTQYF
TRBV5-1	.	.	TRBJ2-6	TGCGCCAGCAGCTTCAGGGGGGCTGGGGCCAACGTCCTGACTTTC	CASSFRGAGANVLTF
TRBV5-4	TRBD2	.	TRBJ2-5	TGTGCCAGCAGCTTCCCTAGCGGGTTAGATCAAGAGACCCAGTACTTC	CASSFPSGLDQETQYF
TRBV18	.	.	TRBJ2-2	TGTGCCAGCTCACCCCTAGGCGGGCCCACGAACACCGGGGAGCTGTTTTTT	CASSPLGGPTNTGELFF
TRBV28	.	.	TRBJ1-1	TGTGCCAGCAGTTTAGCAGGGTTCAACACTGAAGCTTTCTTT	CASSLAGFNTEAFF
TRBV9	.	.	TRBJ1-2	TGTGCCAGCAGCCCAGCCCCGAGGCAGGGCTATGGCTACACCTTC	CASSPAPRQGYGYTF
TRBV30	.	.	TRBJ2-3	TGTGCCTGGACGGGGAGCGCCCTGGGCACAGATACGCAGTATTTT	CAWTGSALGTDTQYF
TRBV18	.	.	TRBJ1-3	TGTGCCAGCTCACTCCAGGGGAGTGGAAACACCATATATTTT	CASSLQGSGNTIYF
TRBV28	TRBD1	.	TRBJ1-2	TGTGCCAGCATGGACAGGGGGCAATATGGCTACACCTTC	CASMDRGQYGYTF
TRBV5-1	.	once	TRBJ2-1	TGCGCCAGCAGCTCAGAACCGAGCTCCTACAATGAGCAGTTCTTC	CASSSEPSSYNEQFF
TRBV6-5	TRBD1	.	TRBJ1-1	TGTGCCAGCAGGGGGACAGACGCATCTTACACTGAAGCTTTCTTT	CASRGTDASYTEAFF
TRBV7-3	TRBD2	once	TRBJ2-1	TGTGCCAGCAGCTCCGGGACTAGCGGGTACAATGAGCAGTTCTTC	CASSSGTSGYNEQFF
TRBV6-1	.	.	TRBJ2-2	TGTGCCAGCAGTGAATCAGGGACCGGGGAGCTGTTTTTT	CASSESGTGELFF
TRBV19	.	few	TRBJ1-5	TGTGCCAGTACCCGCCAGGGGTTAAGCAATCAGCCCCAGCATTTT	CASTRQGLSNQPQHF
TRBV15	.	.	TRBJ2-3	TGTGCCACCAGCAGGATTCAGTCCCCAGATACGCAGTATTTT	CATSRIQSPDTQYF
TRBV30	TRBD1	.	TRBJ2-7	TGTGCCTGGAGTTTTCCAGGGGGAACCTACGAGCAGTACTTC	CAWSFPGGTYEQYF
TRBV6-1	.	.	TRBJ2-7	TGTGCCAGCAGTCATAGCGTTCGGGAGCAGTACTTC	CASSHSVREQYF
TRBV30	.	medium-sized	TRBJ1-5	TGTGCCTGGAGTGATAGTGGGAATCAGCCCCAGCATTTT	CAWSDSGNQPQHF
TRBV28	.	once	TRBJ1-2	TGTGCCAGCAGTTTGCCTAACCCTAACTATGGCTACACCTTC	CASSLPNPNYGYTF
TRBV9	.	.	TRBJ1-4	TGTGCCAGCAGCGTTTCAGGGAGCAATGAAAAACTGTTTTTT	CASSVSGSNEKLFF
TRBV28	.	.	TRBJ2-7	TGTGCCAGCAGCGACCTATCCCGGGACGCAGTTGAGTACTTC	CASSDLSRDAVEYF
TRBV27	.	.	TRBJ1-2	TGTGCCAGCAGTTTATCGTCGGCCGATGACTATGGCTACACCTTC	CASSLSSADDYGYTF
TRBV18	TRBD1	.	TRBJ1-6	TGTGCCAGCTCACCCTCGAGACAGGGTAATTCACCCCTCCACTTT	CASSPSRQGNSPLHF
TRBV6-1	TRBD2	.	TRBJ2-7	TGTGCCAGCAGTGACCCAGCGGGAGGAGTCTACGAGCAGTACTTC	CASSDPAGGVYEQYF
TRBV14	.	.	TRBJ1-1	TGTGCCAGCAGCCTCCAAGCAGGCACTGAAGCTTTCTTT	CASSLQAGTEAFF
TRBV7-8	.	.	TRBJ2-7	TGTGCCAGCAGCTCGGGGGTTTGGGGAATCTCCTACGAGCAGTACTTC	CASSSGVWGISYEQYF
TRBV9	TRBD2	.	TRBJ2-1	TGTGCCAGCAGCGGTAGCGGGAGCTCCTACAATGAGCAGTTCTTC	CASSGSGSSYNEQFF
TRBV23-1	TRBD1	.	TRBJ2-3	TGCGCCAGCAGTCAATTATGCGGGACAGGGATCACAGATACGCAGTATTTT	CASSQLCGTGITDTQYF
TRBV9	TRBD1	.	TRBJ1-3	TGTGCCAGCAGCGCCCTGGACAGGGAATATGGAAACACCATATATTTT	CASSALDREYGNTIYF
TRBV29-1	TRBD1	.	TRBJ2-6	TGCAGCGTTGATCAGGGGGCTGGGGCCAACGTCCTGACTTTC	CSVDQGAGANVLTF
TRBV7-9	.	.	TRBJ2-3	TGTGCCAGCAGCTCAGGGATCGCAGATACGCAGTATTTT	CASSSGIADTQYF
TRBV18	.	once	TRBJ2-2	TGTGCCAGCTCACCACCGAGCGTCAGGGGGGACACCGGGGAGCTGTTTTTT	CASSPPSVRGDTGELFF
TRBV16	TRBD1	.	TRBJ1-1	TGTGCCAGCAGCCTAATCTCGGGACAGGGAAACACTGAAGCTTTCTTT	CASSLISGQGNTEAFF
TRBV29-1	TRBD1	.	TRBJ2-1	TGCAGCGTTGAAGGGGGTCAGGGGGCAAGTGAGCAGTTCTTC	CSVEGGQGASEQFF
TRBV28	.	once	TRBJ1-2	TGTGCCAGCAGTTCCCCAGGGGAGAACTATGGCTACACCTTC	CASSSPGENYGYTF
TRBV18	.	.	TRBJ2-7	TGTGCCAGCTCATCGGGACTCGAAACCTACGAGCAGTACTTC	CASSSGLETYEQYF
TRBV2	.	.	TRBJ1-2	TGTGCCAGCACCCAGGGAGCCCCCGAGGCCTATGGCTACACCTTC	CASTQGAPEAYGYTF
TRBV9	.	.	TRBJ1-2	TGTGCCAGCAGCGTAGGAAGGTTGTCAAACTATGGCTACACCTTC	CASSVGRLSNYGYTF
TRBV27	.	.	TRBJ2-7	TGTGCCAGCAGCCAAAACCTCGGGACTCGAAACTACGAGCAGTACTTC	CASSQNLGTRNYEQYF